A single sample is the source of the 23 T cell receptor beta chains below, sequenced in a study of CD8+ T cells in alopecia areata. Sequencing used cDNA as its template, made by extracting RNA and reverse transcribing it. Only in-frame clones appear in the TCRdb table, and some are missing; sequencing was by immunoSEQ multiplex PCR. The table has about 110,000 clones, roughly 55% seen once; the top ten hold around 23%. The sample consisted of NKG2D-low CD8+ T cells sorted from blood. These receptors were obtained from a human donor with alopecia areata.

The V gene is TRBV27, the J gene TRBJ2-2; 9 nucleotides agree with TRBD2. Looked up from germline, CDR1 is MNHEY and CDR2 is SMNVEV (reference sequence). The CDR3 loop spans 16 amino acids. Trimming at V came to 6 bases and at J to 3 bases, leaving 8 bases not matched to a gene. The CDR3 DNA reads as TGTGCCAGCAGGTCTATAGCGGGAGATCACACCGGGGAGCTGTTTTTT. Translation: CASRSIAGDHTGELFF.

This chain uses TRBV4-1 with TRBJ1-2; D is possibly TRBD1 (5 bases). Germline V gives CDR1 MGHRA, CDR2 YSYEKL. The CDR3 is made up of 15 amino acids. Trimming took 0 bases from V and 4 from J, leaving 12 bases between them. CDR3 in amino acids: CASSQEVAGSYGYTF. The CDR3 DNA sequence: TGCGCCAGCAGCCAAGAGGTTGCAGGGAGCTATGGCTACACCTTC.

The genes are TRBV13 and TRBJ1-2; possibly TRBD1 for D (6 bases). This CDR3 is built from 15 residues. Germline lookup yields CDR1 PRHDT and CDR2 FYEKMQ (reference sequence). The germline V and J ends were trimmed by 2 bases and 0 bases, with 10 bases remaining between them. The CDR3 bases are TGTGCCAGCAGCTTATGGCAGGGGCCTAACTATGGCTACACCTTC. It encodes CASSLWQGPNYGYTF. Looking up the rest from reference TRBV13 and TRBJ1-2 gives the full variable domain: AAGVIQSPRHLIKEKRETATLKCYPIPRHDTVYWYQQGPGQDPQFLISFYEKMQSDKGSIPDRFSAQQFSDYHSELNMSSLELGDSALYFCASSLWQGPNYGYTFGSGTRLTVV.

This sequence joins TRBV5-1 and TRBJ1-1; perhaps TRBD1 as D (5 bases). The CDR3 loop spans 11 amino acids. V was cut by 7 bases and J by 5 bases, with 9 bases left in between. Germline CDR1 and CDR2: SGHRS and YFSETQ. CDR3 nucleotides: TGCGCCAGCCATGAGGGGACTGAAGCTTTCTTT. Amino acid sequence: CASHEGTEAFF.

Written as DNA, the CDR3 is TGCAGCGTTGAGGGACTTTCCACGGGGCCCAAAAACATTCAGTACTTC. Translation gives CSVEGLSTGPKNIQYF. The chain uses TRBV29-1 and TRBJ2-4, with D maybe TRBD2 (6 bases). Trimming shortened V by 3 bases and J by 2 bases, and 17 bases separated the two germline ends. The V gene's germline CDR1 is SQVTM and CDR2 ANQGSEA. CDR3 size: 16 residues.

This chain connects TRBV7-6 to TRBJ2-7; 7 bases are shared with TRBD1. Germline CDR1 is SGHVS and CDR2 is FNYEAQ. There are 14 residues in the CDR3. Trimming took 3 bases from V and 3 from J; bases not matched to a gene: 5. In DNA, the CDR3 is TGTGCCAGCAGCTTGCGACAGGGAATCTACGAGCAGTACTTC. Translated: CASSLRQGIYEQYF.

The chain combines TRBV6-5 with TRBJ2-5, with 11 nucleotides matching TRBD2. J gave up 3 bases and V 4 bases, and 1 base lay outside the gene matches. This CDR3 comprises 14 residues. Germline loops: CDR1 MNHEY, CDR2 SVGAGI. The CDR3 DNA reads as TGTGCCAGCAGTTTGACTAGCGGGAAAGAGACCCAGTACTTC. It codes for CASSLTSGKETQYF.

The rearrangement joins TRBV10-3 to TRBJ1-1; D not certain. The V gene's germline CDR1 is ENHRY and CDR2 SYGVKD. The V end lost 10 bases, the J end lost 5 bases, and 8 bases lay between the germline ends. The CDR3 runs 10 residues. The CDR3: CATQGTEAFF. CDR3 in DNA: TGTGCCACCCAAGGGACTGAAGCTTTCTTT.

The V gene is TRBV7-3, the J gene TRBJ2-1; the match to TRBD2 covers 10 bases. The CDR3 consists of 15 residues. Germline V gives CDR1 SGHTA, CDR2 FQGTGA. V dropped 5 bases and J dropped 0; count of bases not matched to a gene: 1. CDR3 nucleotide sequence: TGTGCCAGCAGCCCTAGCGGGAGCTCCTACAATGAGCAGTTCTTC. Translation: CASSPSGSSYNEQFF. Supplemented by reference TRBV7-3 and TRBJ2-1, the full variable domain reads GAGVSQTPSNKVTEKGKYVELRCDPISGHTALYWYRQSLGQGPEFLIYFQGTGAADDSGLPNDRFFAVRPEGSVSTLKIQRTERGDSAVYLCASSPSGSSYNEQFFGPGTRLTVL.

This chain links TRBV19 with TRBJ2-3; a weak D match, TRBD2 (6 bases). Deletions cut 10 bases from V and 4 bases from J, with 12 bases between. The CDR3 consists of 12 residues. From germline, CDR1 is LNHDA and CDR2 SQIVND (reference sequence). The CDR3 DNA follows: TGTGCCACCGCCGGGACTGCAGATACGCAGTATTTT. It translates to CATAGTADTQYF.

The rearrangement links TRBV28 to TRBJ2-1; 8 nucleotides align to TRBD2. Germline V gives CDR1 MDHEN, CDR2 SYDVKM. The V gene end was trimmed by 3 bases and the J gene end by 3 bases; junction bases not matched to a gene: 7. CDR3 size: 16 residues. DNA of the CDR3: TGTGCCAGCAGTTTTCGCGCGGGAGGTTTCTACAATGAGCAGTTCTTC. It yields the protein CASSFRAGGFYNEQFF. The variable domain in full, with the rest retrieved from reference TRBV28 and TRBJ2-1, is DVKVTQSSRYLVKRTGEKVFLECVQDMDHENMFWYRQDPGLGLRLIYFSYDVKMKEKGDIPEGYSVSREKKERFSLILESASTNQTSMYLCASSFRAGGFYNEQFFGPGTRLTVL.

This clone was counted between two and nine times. J is TRBJ2-7 and V is TRBV7-6; 9 bases map to TRBD1. Germline V gives CDR1 SGHVS, CDR2 FNYEAQ. The CDR3 runs 15 residues. Trimming cost V 4 bases and J 1 base; bases outside gene matches: 5. The CDR3, as DNA: TGTGCCAGCAGCTCGGGACAGGGTCCATCCTACGAGCAGTACTTC. Translated, it gives CASSSGQGPSYEQYF. The whole variable domain, remainder taken from reference TRBV7-6 and TRBJ2-7, is GAGVSQSPRYKVTKRGQDVALRCDPISGHVSLYWYRQALGQGPEFLTYFNYEAQQDKSGLPNDRFSAERPEGSISTLTIQRTEQRDSAMYRCASSSGQGPSYEQYFGPGTRLTVT.

The chain is built from TRBV10-1 and TRBJ2-2; D tentatively reads TRBD1 or TRBD2 (5 bases each). The CDR3 has 14 amino acids. The germline CDR1 and CDR2 sequences are WNHNN and SYGVQD (reference sequence). Trimming stripped 8 bases from V and 4 bases from J, with 14 bases between. The CDR3 DNA reads as TGCGCCAGCGGCCGGGACGGAAGCACCGGGGAGCTGTTTTTT. This codes for CASGRDGSTGELFF.

The rearrangement uses TRBV27 and TRBJ1-2; 9 nucleotides align to TRBD1. The germline V gene has CDR1 MNHEY and CDR2 SMNVEV (reference sequence). This CDR3 is built from 18 residues. Germline trimming cut 7 bases from V and 3 bases from J; bases unmatched to any gene: 18. CDR3 sequence: CASTTKEGTGNFYYGYTF. The CDR3 nucleotides read TGTGCCAGCACCACCAAGGAGGGGACAGGGAACTTCTACTATGGCTACACCTTC.

The chain is built from TRBV9 and TRBJ2-1; a weak D match, TRBD2 (7 bases). From germline, CDR1 is SGDLS and CDR2 YYNGEE. The V gene lost 2 bases and the J gene lost 7 bases, with 13 bases spanning the gap. The CDR3 has 14 residues. Written as DNA, the CDR3 is TGTGCCAGCAGCGTCGGGGGGCAGGTGAATGAGCAGTTCTTC. It codes for CASSVGGQVNEQFF.

The V call is TRBV7-2, the J call TRBJ2-3; D is undetermined. The CDR3 has 14 amino acids. Germline V lookup: CDR1 SGHTA, CDR2 FQGNSA. V was pared by 1 base and J by 3 bases, with 8 bases between. The CDR3, as DNA: TGTGCCAGCAGCTTAGAGGATGATACAGATACGCAGTATTTT. Encoded protein: CASSLEDDTDTQYF.

The chain recombines TRBV11-2 with TRBJ1-1; perhaps TRBD1 as D (5 bases). This CDR3 has 14 amino acids. Trimming shortened V by 1 base and J by 8 bases, and 14 bases separated the two germline ends. CDR1 is SGHAT and CDR2 is FQNNGV in the germline V gene. The CDR3 here is CASSLVSVTVEAFF. CDR3 coding DNA: TGTGCCAGCAGCTTAGTATCAGTGACAGTCGAAGCTTTCTTT.

The rearrangement uses TRBV5-1 and TRBJ2-7; 7 nucleotides align to TRBD1. The CDR3 totals 13 residues. The trim removed 4 bases at V and 0 bases at J, leaving 1 base unmatched. Germline-derived CDR1 and CDR2 are SGHRS and YFSETQ. CDR3 sequence: CASSGDSSYEQYF. The CDR3 DNA follows: TGCGCCAGCAGCGGGGACAGCTCCTACGAGCAGTACTTC. Looking up the rest from reference TRBV5-1 and TRBJ2-7 gives the full variable domain: KAGVTQTPRYLIKTRGQQVTLSCSPISGHRSVSWYQQTPGQGLQFLFEYFSETQRNKGNFPGRFSGRQFSNSRSEMNVSTLELGDSALYLCASSGDSSYEQYFGPGTRLTVT.

V and J are TRBV28 and TRBJ2-1; possible D gene TRBD2, 6 bases. Germline V gene data show CDR1 as MDHEN and CDR2 as SYDVKM. The CDR3 extends over 13 amino acids. V was pared by 8 bases and J by 5 bases, with 13 bases between. The CDR3 nucleotides read TGTGCCAGCTCGGGACTGGGCCACAATGAGCAGTTCTTC. This translates into CASSGLGHNEQFF.

J is TRBJ1-1 and V is TRBV5-4; TRBD1 is a possible D gene (5 bases). CDR1 and CDR2 from the germline V gene are SGHNT and YYREEE (reference sequence). The CDR3 runs 15 residues. Trimming took off 1 base at V and 5 bases at J, with 15 bases between the two ends. The CDR3 spells CASSLSRGRSTEAFF. CDR3 bases: TGTGCCAGCAGCTTGAGTCGGGGGAGGTCGACTGAAGCTTTCTTT.

V and J are TRBV29-1 and TRBJ2-7, with 7 bases fitting TRBD2. V was pared by 3 bases and J by 2 bases, with 7 bases of the junction left unmatched. This CDR3 spans 14 amino acids. Germline CDR1 SQVTM, CDR2 ANQGSEA. Written as DNA, the CDR3 is TGCAGCGTTGACGTGAGCGGGACGGCCTACGAGCAGTACTTC. It translates to CSVDVSGTAYEQYF.

This clone was seen a single time. This chain links TRBV7-3 with TRBJ2-5, with D perhaps TRBD1 or TRBD2 (5 bases each). Germline CDR1 and CDR2: SGHTA and FQGTGA. The CDR3 spans 13 residues. Trimming removed 3 bases from V and 6 bases from J, with 11 bases in between. CDR3 DNA sequence: TGTGCCAGCAGCTTTACTGGGGGTCAGACCCAGTACTTC. This codes for CASSFTGGQTQYF.

There are a few counts of this clone. The chain employs TRBV6-1 and TRBJ2-3; 9 bases match TRBD2. After removal of 4 bases from V and 5 bases from J, the junction contained 7 bases not matched to a gene. Germline V gene sequence: CDR1 MNHNS, CDR2 SASEGT. CDR3 size: 15 residues. This CDR3 is CASSGVAGVGDTQYF. CDR3 DNA sequence: TGTGCCAGCAGTGGGGTAGCGGGAGTCGGAGATACGCAGTATTTT.